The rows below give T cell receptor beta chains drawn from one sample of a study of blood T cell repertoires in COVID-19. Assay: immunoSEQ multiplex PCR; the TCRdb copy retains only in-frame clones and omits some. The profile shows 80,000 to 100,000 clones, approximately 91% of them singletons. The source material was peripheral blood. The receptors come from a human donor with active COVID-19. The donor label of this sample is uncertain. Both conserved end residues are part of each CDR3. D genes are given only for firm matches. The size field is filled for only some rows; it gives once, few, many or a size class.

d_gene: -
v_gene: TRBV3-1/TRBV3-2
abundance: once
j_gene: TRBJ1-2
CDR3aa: CASSQWDGSGGYTF
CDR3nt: TGTGCCAGCAGCCAGTGGGATGGATCGGGAGGCTACACCTTC

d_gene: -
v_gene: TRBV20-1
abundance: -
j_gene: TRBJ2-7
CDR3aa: CSASLKRGYEQYF
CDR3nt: TGCAGTGCTAGTCTAAAACGGGGATACGAGCAGTACTTC

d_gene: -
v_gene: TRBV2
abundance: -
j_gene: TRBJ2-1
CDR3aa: CATLGNEQFF
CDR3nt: TGTGCCACCCTCGGGAATGAGCAGTTCTTC

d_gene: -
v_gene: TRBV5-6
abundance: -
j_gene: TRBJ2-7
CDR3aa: CASSLELTEGQYF
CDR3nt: TGTGCCAGCAGCTTGGAGTTGACGGAGGGGCAGTACTTC

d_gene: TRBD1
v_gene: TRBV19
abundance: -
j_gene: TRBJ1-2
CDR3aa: CASSIEGQGAASLYGYTF
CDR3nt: TGTGCCAGTAGTATAGAAGGACAGGGGGCCGCTAGTCTCTATGGCTACACCTTC

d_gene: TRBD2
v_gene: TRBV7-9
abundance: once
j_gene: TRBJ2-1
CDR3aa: CASSVSGGPYNEQFF
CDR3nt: TGTGCCAGCAGCGTTAGCGGGGGGCCCTACAATGAGCAGTTCTTC

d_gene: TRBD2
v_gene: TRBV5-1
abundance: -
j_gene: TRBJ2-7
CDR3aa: CASTLGLAGYEQYF
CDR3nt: TGCGCCAGCACCTTGGGCCTAGCGGGCTACGAGCAGTACTTC

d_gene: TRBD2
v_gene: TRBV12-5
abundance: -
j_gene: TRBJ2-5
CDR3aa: CASGLAGSQETQYF
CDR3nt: TGTGCTAGTGGTCTAGCGGGAAGCCAAGAGACCCAGTACTTC

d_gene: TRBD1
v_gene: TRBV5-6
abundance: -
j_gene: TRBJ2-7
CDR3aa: CASSLWDRIPSYEQYF
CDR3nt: TGTGCCAGCAGCTTGTGGGACAGAATTCCCTCCTACGAGCAGTACTTC

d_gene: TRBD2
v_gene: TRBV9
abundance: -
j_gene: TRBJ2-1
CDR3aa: CASSTRTSGGLGEQFF
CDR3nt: TGTGCCAGCAGCACACGGACTAGCGGGGGGTTGGGTGAGCAGTTCTTC

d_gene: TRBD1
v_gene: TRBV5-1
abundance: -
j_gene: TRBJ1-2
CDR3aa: CASSLVSGDSRGYTF
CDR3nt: TGCGCCAGCAGCTTGGTCTCGGGGGACAGTCGCGGCTACACCTTC

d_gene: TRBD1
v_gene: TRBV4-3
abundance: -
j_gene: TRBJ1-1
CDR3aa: CASSVQGANTEAFF
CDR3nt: TGCGCCAGCAGCGTTCAGGGGGCCAACACTGAAGCTTTCTTT

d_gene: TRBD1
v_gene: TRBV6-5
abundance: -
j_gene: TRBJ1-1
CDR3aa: CASSYGAGGRTEAFF
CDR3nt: TGTGCCAGCAGTTACGGGGCAGGGGGCCGGACTGAAGCTTTCTTT

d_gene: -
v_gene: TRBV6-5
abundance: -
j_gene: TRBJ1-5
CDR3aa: CASSYIQNQPQHF
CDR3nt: TGTGCCAGCAGTTATATACAGAATCAGCCCCAGCATTTT

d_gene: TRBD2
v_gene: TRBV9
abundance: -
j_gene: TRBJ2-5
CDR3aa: CASSGPLPSGGPMFGETQYF
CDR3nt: TGTGCCAGCAGCGGACCCCTGCCTAGCGGGGGCCCCATGTTCGGGGAGACCCAGTACTTC

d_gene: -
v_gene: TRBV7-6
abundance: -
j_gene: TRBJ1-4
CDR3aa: CASSSYPRQLNEKLFF
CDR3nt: TGTGCCAGCAGCTCCTACCCGAGACAGCTTAATGAAAAACTGTTTTTT

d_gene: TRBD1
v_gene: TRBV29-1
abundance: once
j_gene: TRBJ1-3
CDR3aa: CSVRGQFGNTIYF
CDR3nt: TGCAGCGTGAGGGGACAGTTTGGAAACACCATATATTTT

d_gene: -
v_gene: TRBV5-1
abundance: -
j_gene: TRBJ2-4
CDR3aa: CASSLDRAKNIQYF
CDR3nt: TGCGCCAGCTCCCTAGACAGGGCCAAAAACATTCAGTACTTC

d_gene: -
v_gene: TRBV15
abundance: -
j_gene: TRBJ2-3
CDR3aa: CATSSRTNPYTDTQYF
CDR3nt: TGTGCCACCAGCAGTCGGACAAACCCGTACACAGATACGCAGTATTTT

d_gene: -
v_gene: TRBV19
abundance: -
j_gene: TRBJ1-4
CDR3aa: CASSSLGMSGANEKLFF
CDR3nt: TGTGCCAGTAGCTCCCTGGGGATGTCCGGGGCTAATGAAAAACTGTTTTTT

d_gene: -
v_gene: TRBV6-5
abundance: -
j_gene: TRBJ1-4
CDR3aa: CASKQTDATNEKLFF
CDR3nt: TGTGCCAGCAAACAGACGGATGCAACTAATGAAAAACTGTTTTTT

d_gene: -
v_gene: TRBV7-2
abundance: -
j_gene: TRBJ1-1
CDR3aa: CASSLVSTEAFF
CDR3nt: TGTGCCAGCAGCTTGGTGAGCACTGAAGCTTTCTTT

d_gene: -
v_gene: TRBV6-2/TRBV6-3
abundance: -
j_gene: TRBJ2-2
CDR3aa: CASSYTAAGELFF
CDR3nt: TGTGCCAGCAGTTACACAGCGGCCGGGGAGCTGTTTTTT

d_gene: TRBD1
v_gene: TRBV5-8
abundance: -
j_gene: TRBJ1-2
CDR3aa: CASSFYRGEGYGYTF
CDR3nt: TGTGCCAGCAGCTTCTACAGGGGAGAGGGCTATGGCTACACCTTC

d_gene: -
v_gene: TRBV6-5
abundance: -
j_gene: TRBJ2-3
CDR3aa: CASTGGPRRDTQYF
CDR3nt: TGTGCCAGCACGGGGGGCCCACGGAGAGATACGCAGTATTTT

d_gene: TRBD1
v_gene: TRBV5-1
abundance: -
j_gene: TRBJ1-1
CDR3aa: CASSSLTGARDTEAFF
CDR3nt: TGCGCCAGCAGCTCCTTGACAGGGGCCCGGGACACTGAAGCTTTCTTT

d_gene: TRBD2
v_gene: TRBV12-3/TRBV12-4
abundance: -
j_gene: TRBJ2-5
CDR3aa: CASTRGGGETQYF
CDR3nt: TGTGCCAGCACCCGCGGGGGAGGGGAGACCCAGTACTTC

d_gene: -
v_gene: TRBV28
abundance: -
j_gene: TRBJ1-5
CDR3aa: CASSLTDQPQHF
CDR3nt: TGTGCCAGCAGTTTAACTGATCAGCCCCAGCATTTT

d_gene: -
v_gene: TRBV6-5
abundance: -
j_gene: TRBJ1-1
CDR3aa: CASSYSSAMNTEAFF
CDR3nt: TGTGCCAGCAGTTACTCGTCAGCGATGAACACTGAAGCTTTCTTT

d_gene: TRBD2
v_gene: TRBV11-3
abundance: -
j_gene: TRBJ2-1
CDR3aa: CASSQRLAGDPSYNEQFF
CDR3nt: TGTGCCAGCAGCCAGCGGCTAGCGGGGGACCCCTCCTACAATGAGCAGTTCTTC

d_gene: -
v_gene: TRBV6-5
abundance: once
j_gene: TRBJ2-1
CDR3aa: CASSYKLSLGLNEQFF
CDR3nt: TGTGCCAGCAGTTACAAACTCAGCCTGGGGCTCAATGAGCAGTTCTTC

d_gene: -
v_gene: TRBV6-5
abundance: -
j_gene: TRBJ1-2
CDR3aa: CASTSSANYGYTF
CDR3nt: TGTGCCAGCACGTCTTCGGCTAACTATGGCTACACCTTC

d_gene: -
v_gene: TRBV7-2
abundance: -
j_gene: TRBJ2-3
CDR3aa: CASRDPVVFWRGLGDTQYF
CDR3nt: TGTGCCAGCAGGGACCCCGTGGTATTCTGGCGGGGGCTCGGAGATACGCAGTATTTT

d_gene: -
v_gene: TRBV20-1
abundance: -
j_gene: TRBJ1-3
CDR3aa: CSASRGLNSGNTIYF
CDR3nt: TGCAGTGCTAGTAGAGGCCTTAACTCTGGAAACACCATATATTTT

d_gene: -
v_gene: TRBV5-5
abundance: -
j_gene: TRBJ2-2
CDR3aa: CASSLARGHAGELFF
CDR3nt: TGTGCCAGCAGCTTGGCCAGGGGTCATGCCGGGGAGCTGTTTTTT

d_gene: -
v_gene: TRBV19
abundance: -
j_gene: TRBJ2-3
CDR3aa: CASSRGGRTDTQYF
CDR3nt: TGTGCCAGTAGTAGGGGGGGCCGCACAGATACGCAGTATTTT

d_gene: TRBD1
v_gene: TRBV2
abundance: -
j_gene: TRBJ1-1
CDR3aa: CASRGIGTGLLNTEAFF
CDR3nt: TGTGCCAGCAGGGGGATTGGGACAGGCCTTCTGAACACTGAAGCTTTCTTT